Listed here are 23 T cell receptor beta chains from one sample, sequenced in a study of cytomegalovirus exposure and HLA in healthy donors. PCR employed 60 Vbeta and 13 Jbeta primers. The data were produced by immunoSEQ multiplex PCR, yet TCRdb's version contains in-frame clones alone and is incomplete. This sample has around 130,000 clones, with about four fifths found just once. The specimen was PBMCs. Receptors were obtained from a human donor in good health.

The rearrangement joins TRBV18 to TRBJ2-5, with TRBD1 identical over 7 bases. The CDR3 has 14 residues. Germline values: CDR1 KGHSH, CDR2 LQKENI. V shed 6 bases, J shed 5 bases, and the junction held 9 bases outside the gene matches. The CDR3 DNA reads TGTGCCAGCTCCAGGGACAGTCCCCAGGAGACCCAGTACTTC. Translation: CASSRDSPQETQYF.

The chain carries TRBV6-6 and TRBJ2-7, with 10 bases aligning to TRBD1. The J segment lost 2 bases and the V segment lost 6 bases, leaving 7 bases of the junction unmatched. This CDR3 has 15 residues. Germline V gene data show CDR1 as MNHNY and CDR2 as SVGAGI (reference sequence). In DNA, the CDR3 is TGTGCCAGCAGCAAAGGACAGGGGGGAGCCTACGAGCAGTACTTC. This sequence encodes CASSKGQGGAYEQYF.

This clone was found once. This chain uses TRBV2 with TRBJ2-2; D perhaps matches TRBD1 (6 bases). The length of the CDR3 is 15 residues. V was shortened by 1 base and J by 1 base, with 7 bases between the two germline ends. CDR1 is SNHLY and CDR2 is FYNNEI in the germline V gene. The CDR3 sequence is CASSEEGENTGELFF. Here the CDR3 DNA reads TGTGCCAGCAGTGAAGAGGGGGAGAACACCGGGGAGCTGTTTTTT.

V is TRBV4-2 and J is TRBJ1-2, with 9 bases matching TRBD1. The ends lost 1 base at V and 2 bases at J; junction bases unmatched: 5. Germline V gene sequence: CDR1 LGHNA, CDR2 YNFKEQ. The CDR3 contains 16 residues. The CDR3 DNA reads TGTGCCAGCAGCCAAGCAGGGGGACAGGGAAACTATGGCTACACCTTC. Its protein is CASSQAGGQGNYGYTF.

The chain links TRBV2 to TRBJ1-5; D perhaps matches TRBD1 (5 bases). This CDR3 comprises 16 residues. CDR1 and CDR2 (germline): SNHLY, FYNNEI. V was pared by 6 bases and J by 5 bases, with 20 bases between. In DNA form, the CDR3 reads TGTGCCAGCAGCGAGACGTGCCTGGGGGGAGATCAGCCCCAGCATTTT. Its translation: CASSETCLGGDQPQHF.

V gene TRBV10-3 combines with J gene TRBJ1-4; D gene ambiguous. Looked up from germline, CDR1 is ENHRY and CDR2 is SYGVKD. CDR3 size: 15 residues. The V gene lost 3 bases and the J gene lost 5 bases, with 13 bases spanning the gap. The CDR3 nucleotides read TGTGCCATCAGTGACAGCGGGGTGGGAAATGAAAAACTGTTTTTT. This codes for CAISDSGVGNEKLFF.

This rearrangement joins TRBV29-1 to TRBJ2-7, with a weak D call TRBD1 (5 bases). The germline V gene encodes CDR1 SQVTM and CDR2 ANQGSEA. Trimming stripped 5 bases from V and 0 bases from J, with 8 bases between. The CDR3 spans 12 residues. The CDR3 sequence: CSVSGPSYEQYF. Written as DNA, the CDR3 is TGCAGCGTTTCAGGGCCCTCCTACGAGCAGTACTTC.

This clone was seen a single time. CDR3 protein: CASSQTSGTYNEQFF. In DNA form, the CDR3 reads TGCGCCAGCAGCCAGACTAGCGGAACCTACAATGAGCAGTTCTTC. This sequence joins TRBV4-1 and TRBJ2-1; 9 nucleotides align to TRBD2. The V gene end was trimmed by 3 bases and the J gene end by 2 bases; junction bases not matched to a gene: 2. Germline V gives CDR1 MGHRA, CDR2 YSYEKL. There are 15 residues in the CDR3.

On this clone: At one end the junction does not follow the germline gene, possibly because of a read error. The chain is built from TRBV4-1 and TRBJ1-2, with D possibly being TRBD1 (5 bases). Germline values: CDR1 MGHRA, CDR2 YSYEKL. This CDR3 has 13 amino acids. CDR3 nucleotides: TGTGCCAGCAGGGCCCCGGGTAACTATGGCTACACCTTC. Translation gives CASRAPGNYGYTF.

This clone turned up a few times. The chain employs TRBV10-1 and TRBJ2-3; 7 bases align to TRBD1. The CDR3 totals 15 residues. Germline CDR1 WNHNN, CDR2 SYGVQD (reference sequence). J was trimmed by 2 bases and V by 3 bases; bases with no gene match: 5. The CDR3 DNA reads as TGCGCCAGCAGTGAAAGGGGGCAGCCCACAGATACGCAGTATTTT. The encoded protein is CASSERGQPTDTQYF.

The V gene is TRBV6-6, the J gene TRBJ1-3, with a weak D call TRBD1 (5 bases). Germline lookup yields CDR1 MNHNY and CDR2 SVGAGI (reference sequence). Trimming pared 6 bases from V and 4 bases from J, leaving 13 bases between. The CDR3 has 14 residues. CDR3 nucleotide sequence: TGTGCCAGCAGCCCCCTCGGGGGGGGAAACACCATATATTTT. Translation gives CASSPLGGGNTIYF.

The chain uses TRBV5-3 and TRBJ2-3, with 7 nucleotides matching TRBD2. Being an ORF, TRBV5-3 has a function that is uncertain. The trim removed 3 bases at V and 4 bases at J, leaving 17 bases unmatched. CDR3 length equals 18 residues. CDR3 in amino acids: CARSSNLLASGEADTQYF. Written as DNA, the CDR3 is TGTGCCAGAAGCTCAAACCTACTAGCGAGTGGGGAAGCAGATACGCAGTATTTT.

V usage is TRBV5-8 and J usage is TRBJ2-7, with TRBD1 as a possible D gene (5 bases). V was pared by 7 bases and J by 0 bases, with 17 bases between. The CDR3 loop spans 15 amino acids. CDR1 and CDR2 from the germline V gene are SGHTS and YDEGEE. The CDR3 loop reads CASEAWADSSYEQYF. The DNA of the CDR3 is TGTGCCAGCGAAGCTTGGGCCGACAGCTCCTACGAGCAGTACTTC. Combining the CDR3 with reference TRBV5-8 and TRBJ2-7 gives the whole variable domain EAGVTQSPTHLIKTRGQQATLRCSPISGHTSVYWYQQALGLGLQFLLWYDEGEERNRGNFPPRFSGRQFPNYSSELNVNALELEDSALYLCASEAWADSSYEQYFGPGTRLTVT.

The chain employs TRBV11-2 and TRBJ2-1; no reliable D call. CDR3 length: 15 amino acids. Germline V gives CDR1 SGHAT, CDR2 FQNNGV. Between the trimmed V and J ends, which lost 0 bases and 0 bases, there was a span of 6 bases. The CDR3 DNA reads TGTGCCAGCAGCTTAGAGGAGATCTCCTACAATGAGCAGTTCTTC. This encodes CASSLEEISYNEQFF.

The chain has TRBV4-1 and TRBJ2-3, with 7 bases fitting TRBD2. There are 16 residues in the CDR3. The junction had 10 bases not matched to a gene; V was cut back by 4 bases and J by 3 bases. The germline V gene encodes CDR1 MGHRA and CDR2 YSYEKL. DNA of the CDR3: TGCGCCAGCAGCCGCCACTCGGGGGGAGATACAGATACGCAGTATTTT. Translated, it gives CASSRHSGGDTDTQYF.

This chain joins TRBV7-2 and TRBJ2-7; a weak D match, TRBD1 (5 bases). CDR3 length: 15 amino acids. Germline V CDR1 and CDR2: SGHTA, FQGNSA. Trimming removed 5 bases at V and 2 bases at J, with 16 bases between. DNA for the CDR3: TGTGCCAGCAGCCACGAGACAGTGCAAGCCTACGAGCAGTACTTC. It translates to CASSHETVQAYEQYF.

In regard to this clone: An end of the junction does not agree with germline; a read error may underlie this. Here the CDR3 reads CSSSLDSNEQYF. The CDR3, as DNA: TGTTCCAGCAGCTTAGACAGTAACGAGCAGTACTTC. The rearrangement uses TRBV7-9 and TRBJ2-7; D is perhaps TRBD1 (5 bases). CDR3 length: 12 residues. The germline gives CDR1 SEHNR, CDR2 FQNEAQ (reference sequence).

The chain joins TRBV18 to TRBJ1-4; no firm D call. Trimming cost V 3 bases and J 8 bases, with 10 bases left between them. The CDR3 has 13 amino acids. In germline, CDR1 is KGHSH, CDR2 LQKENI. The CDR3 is CASSPREGEKLFF. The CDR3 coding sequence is TGTGCCAGCTCACCGAGGGAGGGAGAAAAACTGTTTTTT.

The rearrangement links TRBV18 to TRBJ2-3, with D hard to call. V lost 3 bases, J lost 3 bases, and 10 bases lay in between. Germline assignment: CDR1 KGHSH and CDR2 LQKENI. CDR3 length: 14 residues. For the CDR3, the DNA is TGTGCCAGCTCACCGTCAGTTGTAACAGATACGCAGTATTTT. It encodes CASSPSVVTDTQYF.

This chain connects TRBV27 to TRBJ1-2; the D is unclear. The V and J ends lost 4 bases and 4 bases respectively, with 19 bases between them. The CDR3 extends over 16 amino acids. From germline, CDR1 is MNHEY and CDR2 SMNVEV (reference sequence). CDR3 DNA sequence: TGTGCCAGCAGTTCTACCGGCGGACTGACCTTCTATGGCTACACCTTC. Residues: CASSSTGGLTFYGYTF.

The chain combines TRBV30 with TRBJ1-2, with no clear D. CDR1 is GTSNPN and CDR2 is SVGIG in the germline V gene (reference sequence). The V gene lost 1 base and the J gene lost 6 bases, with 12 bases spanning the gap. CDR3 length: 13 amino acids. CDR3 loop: CAWSECPQNGYTF. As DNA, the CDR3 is TGTGCCTGGAGTGAATGTCCCCAGAATGGCTACACCTTC.

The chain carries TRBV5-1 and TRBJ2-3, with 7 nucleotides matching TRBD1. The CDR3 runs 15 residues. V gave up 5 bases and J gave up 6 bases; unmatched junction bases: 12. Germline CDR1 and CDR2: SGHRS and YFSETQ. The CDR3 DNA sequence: TGCGCCAGCAGACAGGGACAGAACACGCCGGATACGCAGTATTTT. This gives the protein CASRQGQNTPDTQYF.

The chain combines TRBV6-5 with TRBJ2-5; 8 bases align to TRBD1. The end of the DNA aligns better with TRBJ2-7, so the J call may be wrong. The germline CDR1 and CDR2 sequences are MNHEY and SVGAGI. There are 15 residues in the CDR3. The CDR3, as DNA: TGTGCCAGCAGTAGAACCGGGACAGGCCCTGGCGAGCAGTACTTC. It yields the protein CASSRTGTGPGEQYF.